The 14 T cell receptor beta chains presented below share a single source sample, sequenced in a study of blood T cell repertoires in COVID-19. Clones were sequenced by immunoSEQ multiplex PCR, and TCRdb holds only the in-frame ones, with some missing. The table has approximately 440,000 clones, roughly 87% seen once. Sequencing was done on a sample of PBMCs or T cells enriched from blood (not recorded which). These receptors all stem from a man between 18 and 35 years old who had recovered from COVID-19.

The V and J genes are TRBV24-1 and TRBJ1-2; 9 bases are shared with TRBD1. The V gene end was trimmed by 3 bases and the J gene end by 3 bases; junction bases not matched to a gene: 7. CDR1 KGHDR and CDR2 SFDVKD come from the germline V gene. The CDR3 is made up of 16 amino acids. The CDR3 region has the DNA TGTGCCACCAGTGATCAAGGGACAGGGTCGGACTATGGCTACACCTTC. Translation gives CATSDQGTGSDYGYTF.

The chain is built from TRBV24-1 and TRBJ1-4; 9 nucleotides match TRBD1. Germline assignment: CDR1 KGHDR and CDR2 SFDVKD. V shed 4 bases and J 4 bases; nucleotides not matched to a gene: 6. CDR3 length: 16 residues. Written as DNA, the CDR3 is TGTGCCACCAGTGACACACAGGGGGCTGATAATGAAAAACTGTTTTTT. As protein: CATSDTQGADNEKLFF.

The CDR3 coding sequence is TGCGCCAGCAGCTTGGAGGGGACTAGCGGTAACAATGAGCAGTTCTTC. Translating gives CASSLEGTSGNNEQFF. The chain combines TRBV5-1 with TRBJ2-1; 11 nucleotides line up with TRBD2. J lost 5 bases, V lost 0 bases, and 4 bases had no gene match. The CDR3 length is 16 residues. CDR1 and CDR2 from the germline V gene are SGHRS and YFSETQ.

This rearrangement joins TRBV19 to TRBJ2-7; D perhaps matches TRBD2 (5 bases). In germline, CDR1 is LNHDA, CDR2 SQIVND (reference sequence). V was clipped by 5 bases and J by 0 bases, with 11 bases between them. The CDR3 spans 14 residues. The CDR3 DNA reads as TGTGCCAGTAGTCCCCGTGAGGGCTCCTACGAGCAGTACTTC. Protein sequence: CASSPREGSYEQYF.

The chain links TRBV4-1 to TRBJ1-2; D is undetermined. Looked up from germline, CDR1 is MGHRA and CDR2 is YSYEKL. The CDR3 has 13 residues. Trimming removed 0 bases from V and 8 bases from J, with 10 bases in between. CDR3 bases: TGCGCCAGCAGCCAAGATCGCCTGGGCGGCTACACCTTC. Translating gives CASSQDRLGGYTF.

The chain links TRBV5-1 to TRBJ2-3, with D possibly being TRBD2 (6 bases). V was trimmed by 7 bases and J by 6 bases, leaving 18 bases between them. CDR3 length: 14 amino acids. Looked up from germline, CDR1 is SGHRS and CDR2 is YFSETQ. The CDR3 nucleotides are TGCGCCAGCCGCTCATCCATCCGGGGGGATACGCAGTATTTT. Protein: CASRSSIRGDTQYF.

This clone came up a few times. The chain links TRBV11-2 to TRBJ1-2, with TRBD1 matching 9 bases. Germline CDR1 is SGHAT and CDR2 is FQNNGV. The trim removed 5 bases at V and 7 bases at J, leaving 17 bases unmatched. This CDR3 has 17 amino acids. CDR3 region: CASSTPEVTGGKSGYTF. In DNA form, the CDR3 reads TGTGCCAGCAGCACCCCGGAGGTGACAGGGGGTAAGAGTGGCTACACCTTC.

This clone was picked up a small number of times. The gene calls are TRBV7-9 and TRBJ1-3, with TRBD1 matching 9 bases. Germline V gene data show CDR1 as SEHNR and CDR2 as FQNEAQ (reference sequence). The CDR3 extends over 14 amino acids. The V gene end was trimmed by 4 bases and the J gene end by 5 bases; junction bases not matched to a gene: 3. The CDR3 reads CASSSGQGRNTIYF. In DNA form, the CDR3 reads TGTGCCAGCAGCTCCGGACAGGGGAGAAACACCATATATTTT.

The chain has TRBV5-1 and TRBJ2-3, with 8 bases aligning to TRBD1. This CDR3 has 15 residues. Germline V CDR1 and CDR2: SGHRS, YFSETQ. Trimming took 0 bases from V and 3 from J; bases not matched to a gene: 3. For the CDR3, the DNA is TGCGCCAGCAGCTTGGATCAGGGGGCAACAGATACGCAGTATTTT. Protein: CASSLDQGATDTQYF.

This clone came up once. This chain joins TRBV7-9 and TRBJ2-1; 10 positions agree with TRBD1. Germline lookup yields CDR1 SEHNR and CDR2 FQNEAQ (reference sequence). This CDR3 is built from 15 residues. Trimming at V came to 3 bases and at J to 6 bases, leaving 5 bases not matched to a gene. The CDR3: CASSFFGTGVNEQFF. The CDR3 nucleotides are TGTGCCAGCAGCTTTTTCGGGACAGGGGTCAATGAGCAGTTCTTC.

V gene TRBV5-1 combines with J gene TRBJ1-5, with 8 bases matching TRBD1. The J segment lost 4 bases and the V segment lost 4 bases, leaving 7 bases of the junction unmatched. This CDR3 has 15 amino acids. CDR1 and CDR2 (germline): SGHRS, YFSETQ. CDR3 loop: CASSLTGALNQPQHF. The DNA of the CDR3 is TGCGCCAGCAGCCTGACAGGGGCGTTAAATCAGCCCCAGCATTTT.

J is TRBJ2-1 and V is TRBV3-1 (or the pseudogene TRBV3-2), with D possibly matching TRBD2 (6 bases). In germline, CDR1 is LGHDT, CDR2 YNNKEL (reference sequence). This CDR3 has 13 amino acids. Between the trimmed V and J ends, which lost 3 bases and 5 bases, there was a span of 8 bases. The CDR3 DNA is TGTGCCAGCAGCCACGGGAGACACAATGAGCAGTTCTTC. Protein: CASSHGRHNEQFF.

V gene TRBV11-2 combines with J gene TRBJ1-3, with TRBD1 identical over 8 bases. Per germline, CDR1 SGHAT and CDR2 FQNNGV. The CDR3 contains 20 residues. With V trimmed by 0 bases and J by 3 bases, 16 bases remained unmatched. CDR3 bases: TGTGCCAGCAGCTTAGATGGGCGACAGGGGTCGGGGACAAGTGGAAACACCATATATTTT. This sequence encodes CASSLDGRQGSGTSGNTIYF. The full variable domain, rest sourced from reference TRBV11-2 and TRBJ1-3, is EAGVAQSPRYKIIEKRQSVAFWCNPISGHATLYWYQQILGQGPKLLIQFQNNGVVDDSQLPKDRFSAERLKGVDSTLKIQPAKLEDSAVYLCASSLDGRQGSGTSGNTIYFGEGSWLTVV.

This clone has a single count. The rearrangement uses TRBV2 and TRBJ1-5; 8 positions agree with TRBD1. The CDR3 is 16 amino acids. Germline-derived CDR1 and CDR2 are SNHLY and FYNNEI. V gave up 6 bases and J gave up 1 base; unmatched junction bases: 8. CDR3 nucleotide sequence: TGTGCCAGCAGCCATACAGGGGGTACGAGCAATCAGCCCCAGCATTTT. It specifies CASSHTGGTSNQPQHF.